The 14 T cell receptor beta chains below all came from one sample that was sequenced in a study of identical twins. TCRdb analysed the 5' RACE reads with MiXCR anew, one entry per CDR3 protein. The sample lists roughly 690,000 distinct CDR3 sequences, 5.5% to 6.5% occurring once. The sequenced sample was naive T cells sorted from blood. These receptors originate from a man aged 18 to 35 in good health.

This clonotype was observed many times. V gene TRBV12-3 or TRBV12-4 combines with J gene TRBJ2-1; tentatively, D is TRBD2 (5 bases). The ends were cut back, 3 bases at V and 2 bases at J, with 8 bases in the middle. This CDR3 has 14 amino acids. CDR3 sequence reads: CASSFGEAYNEQFF. The CDR3 nucleotides are TGTGCCAGCAGTTTCGGGGAAGCCTACAATGAGCAGTTCTTC.

The table lists this clonotype with many counts. This chain links TRBV5-1 with TRBJ2-7; TRBD1 matches at 10 bases. The CDR3 has 15 amino acids. Germline CDR1 is SGHRS and CDR2 is YFSETQ. V lost 5 bases to trimming and J lost 6 bases; unmatched junction nucleotides: 11. The CDR3 here is CASRPTGTGDSEQYF. The CDR3 nucleotides read TGCGCCAGCAGACCTACCGGGACAGGGGACTCCGAGCAGTACTTC.

The chain has TRBV15 and TRBJ2-2, with 7 bases matching TRBD2. V dropped 5 bases and J dropped 7; count of bases not matched to a gene: 1. The CDR3 is made up of 12 amino acids. Germline-derived CDR1 and CDR2 are LNHNV and YYDKDF (reference sequence). This chain's CDR3 is CATSREVGELFF. As DNA, the CDR3 is TGTGCCACCAGCCGGGAGGTCGGGGAGCTGTTTTTT.

This clonotype was counted at least ten times. The chain has TRBV20-1 and TRBJ2-7; TRBD2 aligns across 14 bases. The V and J ends lost 6 bases and 0 bases, in that order; junction bases with no gene match: 10. The CDR3 has 17 amino acids. Germline CDR1 is DFQATT and CDR2 is SNEGSKA (reference sequence). The CDR3 is CSARGTSGSAISYEQYF. The CDR3 bases are TGCAGTGCCCGGGGGACTAGCGGGAGCGCCATCTCCTACGAGCAGTACTTC.

This clonotype was seen a handful of times. The chain combines TRBV20-1 with TRBJ2-3; possible D gene TRBD1, 5 bases. Per germline, CDR1 DFQATT and CDR2 SNEGSKA (reference sequence). V was shortened by 3 bases and J by 2 bases, with 15 bases between the two germline ends. The CDR3 runs 15 residues. CDR3: CSARLQGWATDTQYF. CDR3 nucleotides: TGCAGTGCTAGGTTGCAGGGATGGGCCACAGATACGCAGTATTTT.

This clonotype was picked up a small number of times. As DNA, the CDR3 is TGTGCCAGCAGTTACTCGTACGTTAGCGTTTCAGATACGCAGTATTTT. Amino acids: CASSYSYVSVSDTQYF. The chain combines TRBV6-5 with TRBJ2-3, with a tentative D call TRBD2 (5 bases). Germline V gene lookup returns CDR1 MNHEY and CDR2 SVGAGI. The CDR3 contains 16 residues. Trimming shortened V by 0 bases and J by 4 bases, and 14 bases separated the two germline ends.

The chain carries TRBV12-3 or TRBV12-4 and TRBJ2-1; 11 bases fit TRBD2. The CDR3 spans 17 residues. V trimming: 5 bases; J trimming: 13 bases; junction bases outside the gene matches: 19. The CDR3 here is CASSPVAGTSGSGQQFF. The CDR3 DNA follows: TGTGCCAGCAGTCCCGTTGCCGGGACTAGCGGTTCCGGGCAACAGTTCTTC.

This clonotype was observed a handful of times. J is TRBJ1-1 and V is TRBV11-2; a weak D match, TRBD1 (6 bases). The V end lost 5 bases, the J end lost 0 bases, and 13 bases lay between the germline ends. CDR1 is SGHAT, CDR2 FQNNGV, per germline. The CDR3 loop spans 15 amino acids. CDR3 sequence reads: CASSPQQGLNTEAFF. CDR3 coding DNA: TGTGCCAGCAGCCCACAACAGGGACTGAACACTGAAGCTTTCTTT.

Many counts were recorded for this clonotype. This chain uses TRBV9 with TRBJ1-3; D is unresolved. The V end was cut by 4 bases, the J end by 4 bases, with 12 bases between. The germline CDR1 and CDR2 sequences are SGDLS and YYNGEE. This CDR3 region has 14 residues. The DNA of the CDR3 is TGTGCCAGCAGCCCAACGCAACAGGGAAACACCATATATTTT. It yields the protein CASSPTQQGNTIYF.

The genes are TRBV5-4 and TRBJ2-7; D possibly corresponds to TRBD2 (5 bases). The germline V and J ends were trimmed by 2 bases and 3 bases, with 9 bases remaining between them. The CDR3 extends over 13 amino acids. Germline V gene data show CDR1 as SGHNT and CDR2 as YYREEE (reference sequence). The CDR3: CASSFKGGYEQYF. DNA of the CDR3: TGTGCCAGCAGCTTCAAAGGAGGCTACGAGCAGTACTTC.

In regard to this clonotype: At one end the junction does not follow the germline gene, possibly because of a read error. The genes are TRBV6-2 or TRBV6-3 and TRBJ1-5; D is ambiguous. Per germline, CDR1 MNHEY and CDR2 SVGEGT. The CDR3 extends over 14 amino acids. The CDR3: CASSPWSSDQPQHF. The CDR3 region has the DNA TGTGCCAGCAGCCCCTGGTCTAGCGATCAGCCCCAGCATTTT.

This clonotype has a handful of counts. The chain carries TRBV20-1 and TRBJ2-7; D assignment may be TRBD1 or TRBD2 (7 bases each). Germline V lookup: CDR1 DFQATT, CDR2 SNEGSKA (reference sequence). V was clipped by 3 bases and J by 2 bases, with 17 bases between them. The CDR3 covers 15 residues. The CDR3 protein is CSASGGDSMTYEQYF. CDR3 coding DNA: TGCAGTGCTAGTGGGGGGGACAGTATGACCTACGAGCAGTACTTC.

This clonotype was seen repeatedly, ten times or more. This chain links TRBV20-1 with TRBJ2-7; D uncertain. CDR1 is DFQATT and CDR2 is SNEGSKA in the germline V gene (reference sequence). This CDR3 has 14 amino acids. V was shortened by 2 bases and J by 2 bases, with 13 bases between the two germline ends. The CDR3 DNA reads TGCAGTGCTAGAAACCGCGACTCTCCCTACGAGCAGTACTTC. Residues: CSARNRDSPYEQYF.

The chain joins TRBV7-8 to TRBJ2-1; D remains unclear. The germline V gene encodes CDR1 SGHVS and CDR2 FQNEAQ. Trimming pared 1 base from V and 5 bases from J, leaving 12 bases between. The CDR3 consists of 15 residues. DNA of the CDR3: TGTGCCAGCAGCTTAGTTCAGAGACTCCACAATGAGCAGTTCTTC. This sequence encodes CASSLVQRLHNEQFF. Using reference TRBV7-8 and TRBJ2-1 for the parts outside the CDR3, the full variable domain is GAGVSQSPRYKVAKRGQDVALRCDPISGHVSLFWYQQALGQGPEFLTYFQNEAQLDKSGLPSDRFFAERPEGSVSTLKIQRTQQEDSAVYLCASSLVQRLHNEQFFGPGTRLTVL.